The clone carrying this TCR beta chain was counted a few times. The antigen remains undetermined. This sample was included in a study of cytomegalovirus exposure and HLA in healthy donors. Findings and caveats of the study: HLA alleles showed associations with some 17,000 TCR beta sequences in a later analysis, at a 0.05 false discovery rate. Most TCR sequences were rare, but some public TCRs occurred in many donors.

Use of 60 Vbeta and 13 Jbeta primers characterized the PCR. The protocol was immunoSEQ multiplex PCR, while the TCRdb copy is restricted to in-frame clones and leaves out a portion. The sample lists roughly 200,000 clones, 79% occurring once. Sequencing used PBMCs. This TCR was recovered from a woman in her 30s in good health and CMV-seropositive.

The CDR3 DNA reads TGTGCCAGCAGCTTGGCTACAGGGAATGGCTACACCTTC. Protein sequence: CASSLATGNGYTF. The chain is built from TRBV5-4 and TRBJ1-2; tentatively, D is TRBD1 (6 bases). The germline V gene encodes CDR1 SGHNT and CDR2 YYREEE (reference sequence). The V end was cut by 0 bases, the J end by 6 bases, with 9 bases between. The CDR3 extends over 13 amino acids.